This T cell receptor beta chain is from a study of T cells after yellow fever vaccination (dated by TCRdb to between 2018 and 2021). Describing the broader study: The SMART-Seq v4 Ultra Low Input RNA kit was used to prepare libraries from fractions with low cell numbers. To track T-cell clones before and after primary and booster YFV17D yellow fever vaccination, bulk TCR alpha and beta repertoires were sequenced longitudinally. Two healthy male donors, one aged 18 to 29 and one aged 30 to 39 years, were included in the cohort. Bulk PBMC replicates and cell subsets were isolated from blood drawn at multiple timepoints before and after both primary and secondary immunization. The investigation overall reported the following: A small share of clonotypes occurred in both CD4 and CD8 compartments, likely arising from convergent recombination. Because only a couple of donors were included in the study, the extent to which the findings can be generalized is limited. The secondary T-cell response was found to be weaker but faster than the primary response, with a peak reached on day 5 rather than on day 15. Most clones expanded after primary vaccination (96% of CD4 and 88% of CD8) were re-detected after the booster, suggesting that broad memory maintenance occurred. Because abundant contaminating clonotypes from the bulk population could be contained in FACS-sorted repertoires, computational filtering was required.

Explained via the paper, the treatment or condition label denotes: live attenuated yellow fever vaccine strain. A standard Ficoll-Paque protocol was used to isolate PBMCs from peripheral blood. Dynabeads CD4 and CD8 positive selection kits were used to isolate the CD4 and CD8 T-cell fractions. TriZol was used to extract RNA from bulk PBMCs, from CD4 and CD8 fractions, and from dextramer-positive and dextramer-negative fractions. Comment on this clonotype: No cognate antigen has been identified for it. Base quality data are lacking; no much larger clone is found one base away.

Instrument on record: Illumina NovaSeq 6000. TCR cDNA was made using 5'RACE template switching, a step that added a universal primer site and unique molecular identifiers. Priming for cDNA synthesis came from both the TCR alpha and TCR beta constant segments. Libraries were amplified in two PCR steps, with sample barcodes and sequencing adapters added in the second step. Sequencing of libraries was performed on Illumina HiSeq 2500 (2x100 bp) or NovaSeq (2x150 bp). From the authors' description of their analysis: Demultiplexing of reads and collapsing into UMI consensus sequences were performed with MIGEC, and V(D)J alignment was carried out with MiXCR. Vaccine-responding clonotypes were defined with edgeR using replicate PBMC samples, requiring FDR below 0.01 and a log2 fold change above 5 up to day 15. Bulk clonotypes were assigned CD4 or CD8 identity according to which sequenced CD4 or CD8 repertoire held them at higher abundance. TCRdb trimmed the raw reads at Q25, called clones with MiXCR and kept productive beta chains. Entries that share a CDR3 protein sequence are merged under the most common genes and DNA. The V and J calls were determined by TCRdb, not by the authors. This sample has 250,000 to 350,000 distinct CDR3 sequences in its table, and less than 9.5% of those were observed once. The top ten hold 3% to 3.5% of the sample.

CDR1 and CDR2 are drawn from the germline V gene (reference sequence): LNHDA, SQIVND. The CDR3 starts with the cysteine, ends with the phenylalanine, and has 14 residues. The only DNA kept is the CDR3, 42 bases in frame from the first base. Trimming removed 3 bases from V and 6 bases from J; the gene matches leave 2 bases unexplained. Source: CD4+ T cells sorted from PBMCs, taken 5 days after the yellow fever booster vaccination. This chain is built from TRBV19 and TRBJ2-4; TRBD1 fits 10 bases in the junction. The TCR originated in a young man who received the YFV17D yellow fever vaccine. The sequenced DNA is TGTGCCAGTAGTATGGGACAGGGGTCAAACATTCAGTACTTC. It encodes CASSMGQGSNIQYF.